The TCR beta chain described here comes from a study of shared clonotypes between healthy human individuals. The CDR3 runs to 13 residues. Germline V gene lookup returns CDR1 MDHEN and CDR2 SYDVKM. The V end was cut by 6 bases, the J end by 4 bases, with 12 bases between. Using immunoSEQ multiplex PCR, the repertoire was profiled, and TCRdb retains in-frame clones only, with some absent. The top ten hold 1.8% of the sample, which has 700,000 or so clones, 55% to 75% seen once. The material sequenced was memory CD4+ T cells sorted from blood. Subset given: CD45RA-negative fraction. This clonotype originated in a woman under 40 in good health. This chain connects TRBV28 to TRBJ2-5; D might be TRBD2 (5 bases). DNA of the CDR3: TGTGCCAGCAGACTAGGATCCCGAGAGACCCAGTACTTC. This gives the protein CASRLGSRETQYF.